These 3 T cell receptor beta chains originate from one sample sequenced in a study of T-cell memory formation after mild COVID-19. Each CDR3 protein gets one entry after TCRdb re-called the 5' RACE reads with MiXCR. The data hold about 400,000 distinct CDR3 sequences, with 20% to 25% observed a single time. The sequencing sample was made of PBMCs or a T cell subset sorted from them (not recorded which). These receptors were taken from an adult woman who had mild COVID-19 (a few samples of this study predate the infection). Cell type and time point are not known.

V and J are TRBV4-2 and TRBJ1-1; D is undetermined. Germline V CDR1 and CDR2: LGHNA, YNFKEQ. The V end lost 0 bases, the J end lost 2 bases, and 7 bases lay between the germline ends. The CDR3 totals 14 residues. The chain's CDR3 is CASSQEMRNTEAFF. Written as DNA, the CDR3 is TGTGCCAGCAGCCAAGAAATGCGTAACACTGAAGCTTTCTTT.

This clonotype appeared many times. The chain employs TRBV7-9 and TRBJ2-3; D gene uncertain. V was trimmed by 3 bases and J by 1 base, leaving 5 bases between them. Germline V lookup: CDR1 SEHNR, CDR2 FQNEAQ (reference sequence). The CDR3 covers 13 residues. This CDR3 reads CASSFRGTDTQYF. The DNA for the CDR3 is TGTGCCAGCAGCTTCCGGGGCACAGATACGCAGTATTTT.

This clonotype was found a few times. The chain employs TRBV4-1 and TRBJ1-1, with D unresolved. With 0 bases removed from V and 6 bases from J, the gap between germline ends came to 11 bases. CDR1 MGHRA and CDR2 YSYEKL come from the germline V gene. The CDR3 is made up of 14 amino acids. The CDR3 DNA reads TGCGCCAGCAGCCAAGACCCGGGAAGCTCTGAAGCTTTCTTT. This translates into CASSQDPGSSEAFF.